What follows are 30 T cell receptor beta chains derived from one specimen sequenced in a study of cytotoxic CD8 clonotypes in ibrutinib-treated CLL (dated by TCRdb to 2020 to 2022). The time point label corresponds to: approximately 25 months on ibrutinib. The receptor library was made with the immunoSEQ multiplex PCR assay. TCRdb took over this immuneACCESS table, retaining in-frame rearrangements with V and J assigned. Such tables are incomplete; in checked studies, under half of the missing clones stem from an unresolved V gene, and the remainder is unexplained. The sample yields 25,000 to 30,000 clones; roughly 69% were counted once. Jointly, the top ten make up about 54% of the sample. The sequenced sample was PBMCs, obtained after 24 months of ibrutinib treatment. These receptors came from a human donor with chronic lymphocytic leukemia.

This rearrangement joins TRBV4-3 to TRBJ2-2; maybe TRBD1 (6 bases). V was cut by 1 base and J by 6 bases, with 15 bases left in between. Germline CDR1 and CDR2: LGHNA and YSLEER. This CDR3 has 16 residues. The chain's CDR3 is CASSQAQGMVAGELFF. CDR3 DNA: TGCGCCAGCAGCCAAGCCCAGGGGATGGTCGCCGGGGAGCTGTTTTTT.

This clone was seen more than once but under ten times. This chain joins TRBV30 and TRBJ2-7; D not resolved. The germline CDR1 and CDR2 sequences are GTSNPN and SVGIG (reference sequence). This CDR3 comprises 13 residues. Deletions cut 5 bases from V and 2 bases from J, with 13 bases between. The CDR3 loop is CAWGSRHPYEQYF. The CDR3 bases are TGTGCCTGGGGATCCCGACACCCCTACGAGCAGTACTTC. Supplemented by reference TRBV30 and TRBJ2-7, the full variable domain reads SQTIHQWPATLVQPVGSPLSLECTVEGTSNPNLYWYRQAAGRGLQLLFYSVGIGQISSEVPQNLSASRPQDRQFILSSKKLLLSDSGFYLCAWGSRHPYEQYFGPGTRLTVT.

This chain uses TRBV10-3 with TRBJ2-3; 10 nucleotides match TRBD1. This CDR3 has 15 residues. Germline V gives CDR1 ENHRY, CDR2 SYGVKD. J gave up 5 bases and V 5 bases, and 7 bases lay outside the gene matches. Here the CDR3 reads CAISLGQGVGDTQYF. The CDR3 nucleotides read TGTGCCATCAGTTTAGGACAGGGGGTTGGAGATACGCAGTATTTT.

In DNA form, the CDR3 reads TGTGCCAGCAGCTCGGGGGACGGTTATGAAAAACTGTTTTTT. As protein: CASSSGDGYEKLFF. The chain couples TRBV7-2 to TRBJ1-4; tentatively, D is TRBD1 (5 bases). Trimming pared 4 bases from V and 6 bases from J, leaving 12 bases between. This CDR3 is 14 amino acids long. Germline assignment: CDR1 SGHTA and CDR2 FQGNSA.

This clone was counted a few times. This rearrangement joins TRBV9 to TRBJ2-2, with unresolved D. The length of the CDR3 is 14 residues. V was shortened by 2 bases and J by 2 bases, with 7 bases between the two germline ends. Germline V CDR1 and CDR2: SGDLS, YYNGEE. The CDR3 nucleotides read TGTGCCAGCAGCGTGTACGATAACACCGGGGAGCTGTTTTTT. Translation gives CASSVYDNTGELFF.

The rearrangement uses TRBV2 and TRBJ2-7; D is unclear. Germline CDR1 and CDR2: SNHLY and FYNNEI. V lost 5 bases, J lost 2 bases, and 16 bases lay in between. This CDR3 has 15 residues. The CDR3 DNA reads TGTGCCAGCAGTCTTCAAGACATATATCCCTACGAGCAGTACTTC. Residues: CASSLQDIYPYEQYF.

The V call is TRBV28, the J call TRBJ2-7; 7 nucleotides align to TRBD1. Looked up from germline, CDR1 is MDHEN and CDR2 is SYDVKM. V gave up 5 bases and J gave up 2 bases; unmatched junction bases: 9. The CDR3 has 15 amino acids. CDR3 bases: TGTGCCAGCAGTATAAAACAGGGGACGGCCTACGAGCAGTACTTC. It translates to CASSIKQGTAYEQYF.

This clone was seen more than once but under ten times. The chain employs TRBV10-2 and TRBJ2-7, with 10 bases aligning to TRBD1. CDR3 length: 14 amino acids. Trimming removed 7 bases from V and 4 bases from J; junction bases left unmatched: 7. CDR1 and CDR2 (germline): WSHSY, SAAADI. In nucleotides, the CDR3 is TGCGCCAGCACCTCCCCGGGACAGGGGTACGAGCAGTACTTC. This translates into CASTSPGQGYEQYF.

The chain is built from TRBV30 and TRBJ2-7, with 9 bases matching TRBD1. Germline V gene lookup returns CDR1 GTSNPN and CDR2 SVGIG (reference sequence). The CDR3 length is 15 residues. Trimming took 5 bases from V and 2 from J; bases not matched to a gene: 10. CDR3 region: CAWAPWDRVPYEQYF. The CDR3 nucleotides read TGTGCCTGGGCCCCCTGGGACAGGGTCCCCTACGAGCAGTACTTC.

V and J are TRBV5-1 and TRBJ1-2; no clear D gene. The CDR3 runs 13 residues. Looked up from germline, CDR1 is SGHRS and CDR2 is YFSETQ. V gave up 1 base and J gave up 4 bases, with 8 bases separating them. This CDR3 is CASSLRAPYGYTF. CDR3 bases: TGCGCCAGCAGCTTGCGGGCCCCCTATGGCTACACCTTC.

This chain connects TRBV7-9 to TRBJ2-3; 12 bases match TRBD2. V was clipped by 7 bases and J by 3 bases; unmatched bases: 5. The CDR3 sequence is 15 residues long. The V gene's germline CDR1 is SEHNR and CDR2 FQNEAQ (reference sequence). The CDR3 DNA reads TGTGCCAGCATTCTAGCGGGGGGGCCTACAGATACGCAGTATTTT. This codes for CASILAGGPTDTQYF.

The CDR3: CASSPRAGPGELFF. CDR3 sequence (DNA): TGTGCCAGCTCACCACGGGCAGGCCCCGGGGAGCTGTTTTTT. The genes are TRBV18 and TRBJ2-2; D remains unclear. The V end was cut by 1 base, the J end by 6 bases, with 9 bases between. The CDR3 sequence is 14 residues long. The germline gives CDR1 KGHSH, CDR2 LQKENI.

The chain is built from TRBV6-1 and TRBJ2-5, with a weak D call TRBD2 (6 bases). Per the germline V gene, CDR1 is MNHNS and CDR2 is SASEGT. This CDR3 region has 12 residues. The V end was cut by 10 bases, the J end by 5 bases, with 14 bases between. CDR3 sequence (DNA): TGTGCCATCATGGACCGGGGGGAGACCCAGTACTTC. This sequence encodes CAIMDRGETQYF.

This chain uses TRBV6-5 with TRBJ1-2; 8 nucleotides match TRBD1. CDR1 is MNHEY and CDR2 is SVGAGI in the germline V gene. This CDR3 region has 15 residues. Unmatched junction bases numbered 7, after V lost 7 bases and J lost 0 bases. This CDR3 reads CASTRTGLANYGYTF. The CDR3 DNA follows: TGTGCCAGCACAAGGACAGGGCTAGCTAACTATGGCTACACCTTC.

This chain links TRBV30 with TRBJ1-5, with a possible D match to TRBD1 (6 bases). The CDR3 totals 13 residues. Germline CDR1 and CDR2: GTSNPN and SVGIG (reference sequence). The germline V and J ends were trimmed by 0 bases and 7 bases, with 10 bases remaining between them. CDR3 coding DNA: TGTGCCTGGAGTGTACAGGGAGGGCAGCCCCAGCATTTT. Protein: CAWSVQGGQPQHF.

J is TRBJ2-3 and V is TRBV5-1; no definite D call. This CDR3 is 15 amino acids long. Germline values: CDR1 SGHRS, CDR2 YFSETQ. Trimming cost V 4 bases and J 0 bases, with 12 bases left between them. DNA for the CDR3: TGCGCCAGCAGCATGATCGGAACTAGCACAGATACGCAGTATTTT. It is translated as CASSMIGTSTDTQYF.

V gene TRBV30 combines with J gene TRBJ1-3, with D perhaps TRBD1 (5 bases). The CDR3 extends over 16 amino acids. The V gene lost 0 bases and the J gene lost 1 base, with 13 bases spanning the gap. Germline V CDR1 and CDR2: GTSNPN, SVGIG (reference sequence). CDR3 sequence: CAWSVGGGGSGNTIYF. The CDR3 nucleotides read TGTGCCTGGAGTGTCGGGGGAGGTGGTTCTGGAAACACCATATATTTT.

This clone appeared a single time. The genes are TRBV30 and TRBJ1-5; tentative D call: TRBD1 (6 bases). Per germline, CDR1 GTSNPN and CDR2 SVGIG (reference sequence). The CDR3 loop spans 14 amino acids. V was cut by 4 bases and J by 4 bases, with 14 bases left in between. The CDR3 DNA reads TGTGCCTGGACCCGCGGACAGAAAAATCAGCCCCAGCATTTT. Protein: CAWTRGQKNQPQHF.

The V gene is TRBV29-1, the J gene TRBJ2-4; no clear D gene. The CDR3 contains 11 residues. CDR1 is SQVTM, CDR2 ANQGSEA, per germline. V was shortened by 5 bases and J by 8 bases, with 10 bases between the two germline ends. CDR3 nucleotide sequence: TGCAGCGTTAAGCCCGCGGACATTCAGTACTTC. This gives the protein CSVKPADIQYF.

The chain is built from TRBV11-2 and TRBJ1-1; TRBD1 might be the D (5 bases). The germline V gene encodes CDR1 SGHAT and CDR2 FQNNGV. V gave up 9 bases and J gave up 1 base, with 15 bases separating them. The CDR3 contains 14 residues. The CDR3 DNA sequence: TGTGCCAGTCAGGTGGGGCAGCCGAACACTGAAGCTTTCTTT. This gives the protein CASQVGQPNTEAFF.

This chain links TRBV2 with TRBJ2-1; D is unresolved. This CDR3 has 11 residues. V lost 10 bases to trimming and J lost 4 bases, with 8 bases between them. Germline CDR1 reads SNHLY; CDR2 reads FYNNEI. CDR3 bases: TGTGCCATGACGACGTACAATGAGCAGTTCTTC. It yields the protein CAMTTYNEQFF.

The chain is built from TRBV30 and TRBJ1-3, with D possibly TRBD1 on 6 matching bases. Germline lookup yields CDR1 GTSNPN and CDR2 SVGIG (reference sequence). V dropped 4 bases and J dropped 0 bases, with 16 bases sitting between them. The CDR3 extends over 16 amino acids. The CDR3 loop reads CAWIRGHPSSGNTIYF. CDR3 sequence (DNA): TGTGCCTGGATTCGGGGACACCCGTCCTCTGGAAACACCATATATTTT.

This clone showed up just a few times. This chain connects TRBV6-1 to TRBJ1-1, with D perhaps matching TRBD1 (5 bases). The CDR3 sequence is 14 residues long. Per the germline V gene, CDR1 is MNHNS and CDR2 is SASEGT. Trimming stripped 8 bases from V and 2 bases from J, with 15 bases between. The CDR3 reads CASAARGTNTEAFF. For the CDR3, the DNA is TGTGCCAGCGCGGCAAGAGGGACCAACACTGAAGCTTTCTTT.

In this sample, this clone turned up a few times. The chain combines TRBV7-2 with TRBJ1-4; D is uncertain. The V end lost 0 bases, the J end lost 5 bases, and 7 bases lay between the germline ends. The CDR3 is 14 residues long. Germline values: CDR1 SGHTA, CDR2 FQGNSA. CDR3 loop: CASSLAGLNEKLFF. As DNA, the CDR3 is TGTGCCAGCAGCTTAGCCGGGCTGAATGAAAAACTGTTTTTT.

This clone was detected a few times. This chain joins TRBV18 and TRBJ1-5; D remains ambiguous. V shed 5 bases and J shed 0 bases, with 5 bases lying between them. The CDR3 spans 13 residues. Germline CDR1 KGHSH, CDR2 LQKENI. The DNA of the CDR3 is TGTGCCAGCTCAGCGCATAGCAATCAGCCCCAGCATTTT. This encodes CASSAHSNQPQHF.

This chain connects TRBV30 to TRBJ1-1, with 7 bases fitting TRBD1. The CDR3 contains 15 residues. V lost 5 bases, J lost 0 bases, and 9 bases stayed unmatched. CDR1 and CDR2 from the germline V gene are GTSNPN and SVGIG (reference sequence). The CDR3 nucleotides read TGTGCCTGGTCCGACAGGGCTGCAATGAACACTGAAGCTTTCTTT. Translation gives CAWSDRAAMNTEAFF.

The gene calls are TRBV6-5 and TRBJ1-6; no clear D. This CDR3 comprises 14 residues. The V gene lost 7 bases and the J gene lost 6 bases, with 13 bases spanning the gap. The germline CDR1 and CDR2 sequences are MNHEY and SVGAGI. Here the CDR3 DNA reads TGTGCCAGCAAATTTACAAGTATTAATTCACCCCTCCACTTT. Encoded protein: CASKFTSINSPLHF.

This clone came up a few times. V usage is TRBV4-3 and J usage is TRBJ2-2; D gene unclear. Germline V gene lookup returns CDR1 LGHNA and CDR2 YSLEER. This CDR3 has 14 residues. Deletions cut 0 bases from V and 1 base from J, with 3 bases between. CDR3 sequence reads: CASSQDRNTGELFF. The CDR3, as DNA: TGCGCCAGCAGCCAAGATAGGAACACCGGGGAGCTGTTTTTT.

This chain connects TRBV18 to TRBJ2-7; 7 nucleotides agree with TRBD1. Germline trimming cut 3 bases from V and 7 bases from J; bases unmatched to any gene: 9. This CDR3 is 14 amino acids long. Germline assignment: CDR1 KGHSH and CDR2 LQKENI. CDR3 residues: CASSPAGTAREQYF. The CDR3 coding sequence is TGTGCCAGCTCACCGGCCGGGACAGCCCGGGAGCAGTACTTC.

The chain is built from TRBV5-1 and TRBJ2-3, with 7 bases matching TRBD1. Germline lookup yields CDR1 SGHRS and CDR2 YFSETQ. This CDR3 is built from 14 residues. The junction had 4 bases not matched to a gene; V was cut back by 6 bases and J by 0 bases. Written as DNA, the CDR3 is TGCGCCAGCAATAAGGGGGCGAGCACAGATACGCAGTATTTT. It is translated as CASNKGASTDTQYF.